One sample yielded the 2 T cell receptor beta chains listed below, sequenced in a study of shared clonotypes between healthy human individuals. Sequencing used immunoSEQ multiplex PCR; TCRdb keeps in-frame clones, though not all of them. The repertoire includes about 690,000 clones, about 90% of them detected once, and 34% sits in the top ten. The specimen sequenced was memory CD8+ T cells from PBMCs. Subset defined: CD45RO+ cells pooled with CCR7-negative TemRA cells. These receptors originate from a man aged 18-30 years in good health. Some clones in this sample may be carry-over from other donors' samples.

The chain has TRBV7-9 and TRBJ2-1, with 12 bases aligning to TRBD2. V dropped 6 bases and J dropped 2; count of bases not matched to a gene: 8. The CDR3 length is 17 residues. Germline assignment: CDR1 SEHNR and CDR2 FQNEAQ (reference sequence). The CDR3 nucleotides are TGTGCCAGCAGGTCGAGACTAGCGGGAGATACCTACAATGAGCAGTTCTTC. It codes for CASRSRLAGDTYNEQFF.

The genes are TRBV6-5 and TRBJ2-7, with D unclear. Trimming shortened V by 4 bases and J by 5 bases, and 9 bases separated the two germline ends. Germline V gives CDR1 MNHEY, CDR2 SVGAGI. The CDR3 runs 12 residues. This CDR3 reads CASSSYTDEQYF. The CDR3 DNA follows: TGTGCCAGCAGTTCCTACACCGACGAGCAGTACTTC.